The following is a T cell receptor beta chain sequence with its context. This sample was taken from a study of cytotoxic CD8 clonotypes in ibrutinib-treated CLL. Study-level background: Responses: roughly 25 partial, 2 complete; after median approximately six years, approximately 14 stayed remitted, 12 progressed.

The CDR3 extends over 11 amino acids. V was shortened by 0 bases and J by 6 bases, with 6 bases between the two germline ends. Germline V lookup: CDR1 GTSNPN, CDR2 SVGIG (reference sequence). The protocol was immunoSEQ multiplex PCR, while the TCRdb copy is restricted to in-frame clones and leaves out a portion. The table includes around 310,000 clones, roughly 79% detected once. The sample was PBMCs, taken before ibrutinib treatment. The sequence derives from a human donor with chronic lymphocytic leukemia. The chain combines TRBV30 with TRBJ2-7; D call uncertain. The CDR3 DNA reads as TGTGCCTGGAGTGTAACGGCCGAGCAGTACTTC. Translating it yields CAWSVTAEQYF.